This entry lists 29 T cell receptor beta chains sequenced from one sample in a study of pediatric ulcerative colitis. During colonoscopy, one to two rectal pinch biopsies were collected. Profiled with immunoSEQ multiplex PCR; TCRdb holds only in-frame clones, not every one. The sample contains some 25,000 clones, roughly 74% of which appear only once. The sample comprised gut tissue. The receptors originated from a boy aged 5-17 years with severe ulcerative colitis.

This rearrangement joins TRBV18 to TRBJ2-1, with 12 bases lining up with TRBD2. Germline lookup yields CDR1 KGHSH and CDR2 LQKENI. The V gene end was trimmed by 3 bases and the J gene end by 0 bases; junction bases not matched to a gene: 9. The CDR3 loop spans 19 amino acids. The CDR3 is CASSPLAGGQQSSYNEQFF. CDR3 nucleotides: TGTGCCAGCTCACCTCTAGCGGGAGGGCAACAGAGCTCCTACAATGAGCAGTTCTTC.

V is TRBV29-1 and J is TRBJ2-1; TRBD2 aligns across 7 bases. The CDR3 length is 16 residues. From germline, CDR1 is SQVTM and CDR2 ANQGSEA. Trimming at V came to 3 bases and at J to 4 bases, leaving 12 bases not matched to a gene. The CDR3 spells CSVDLVEASGYNEQFF. Here the CDR3 DNA reads TGCAGCGTTGATCTGGTTGAGGCTAGCGGATACAATGAGCAGTTCTTC.

This chain connects TRBV6-5 to TRBJ1-2; D is unresolved. Deletions cut 0 bases from V and 6 bases from J, with 5 bases between. This CDR3 has 12 residues. Germline CDR1 MNHEY, CDR2 SVGAGI. CDR3 loop: CASSYSYNGYTF. CDR3 in DNA: TGTGCCAGCAGTTACTCGTACAATGGCTACACCTTC.

This rearrangement joins TRBV11-3 to TRBJ2-7; TRBD2 matches 7 bases. With 2 bases clipped from V and 2 bases from J, the junction kept 3 bases outside the gene matches. There are 14 residues in the CDR3. Germline CDR1 is SGHNT and CDR2 is YENEEA. The CDR3 DNA reads as TGTGCCAGCAGCTTACTGGCGGGAGCCTACGAGCAGTACTTC. Its protein product is CASSLLAGAYEQYF. Full variable domain (outside the CDR3, taken from reference TRBV11-3 and TRBJ2-7): EAGVVQSPRYKIIEKKQPVAFWCNPISGHNTLYWYLQNLGQGPELLIRYENEEAVDDSQLPKDRFSAERLKGVDSTLKIQPAELGDSAVYLCASSLLAGAYEQYFGPGTRLTVT.

V is TRBV2 and J is TRBJ2-7; 7 nucleotides line up with TRBD1. From germline, CDR1 is SNHLY and CDR2 FYNNEI. V shed 6 bases and J 2 bases; nucleotides not matched to a gene: 4. The CDR3 runs 13 residues. CDR3: CASSPQGTYEQYF. The DNA for the CDR3 is TGTGCCAGCAGCCCACAGGGGACCTACGAGCAGTACTTC.

This chain connects TRBV30 to TRBJ2-1, with 14 nucleotides matching TRBD2. The CDR3 length is 15 residues. V lost 1 base, J lost 10 bases, and 6 bases stayed unmatched. Germline assignment: CDR1 GTSNPN and CDR2 SVGIG (reference sequence). CDR3 region: CAWSGLAGGPEEQFF. The CDR3 region has the DNA TGTGCCTGGAGTGGACTAGCGGGAGGGCCGGAAGAGCAGTTCTTC.

The V call is TRBV4-2, the J call TRBJ1-4; TRBD1 aligns across 8 bases. The V segment lost 0 bases and the J segment 0 bases; nucleotides outside the gene matches: 12. Germline CDR1 is LGHNA and CDR2 is YNFKEQ. The CDR3 contains 20 residues. This chain's CDR3 is CASSQDQGRGRGPTNEKLFF. The CDR3 DNA follows: TGTGCCAGCAGCCAAGATCAGGGCAGGGGGCGCGGGCCAACTAATGAAAAACTGTTTTTT.

The J gene is TRBJ2-7, the V gene TRBV4-3; TRBD1 matches 7 bases. The length of the CDR3 is 15 residues. Per germline, CDR1 LGHNA and CDR2 YSLEER. Trimming removed 0 bases from V and 2 bases from J; junction bases left unmatched: 4. In nucleotides, the CDR3 is TGCGCCAGCAGCCAAGATCGAGACAGGGCCTACGAGCAGTACTTC. Residues: CASSQDRDRAYEQYF.

The V call is TRBV11-2, the J call TRBJ2-1; perhaps TRBD1 as D (6 bases). Trimming cost V 4 bases and J 5 bases, with 9 bases left between them. The CDR3 is made up of 13 amino acids. The germline gives CDR1 SGHAT, CDR2 FQNNGV. CDR3 residues: CASSSDRNNEQFF. The DNA for the CDR3 is TGTGCCAGCAGCTCAGACAGGAACAATGAGCAGTTCTTC.

The chain links TRBV7-2 to TRBJ1-2, with 12 bases that match TRBD1. V lost 3 bases and J lost 2; bases outside the gene matches: 10. In germline, CDR1 is SGHTA, CDR2 FQGNSA. This CDR3 spans 18 amino acids. CDR3 in amino acids: CASSFISGTGGENYGYTF. Written as DNA, the CDR3 is TGTGCCAGCAGCTTCATTTCGGGGACAGGGGGCGAGAACTATGGCTACACCTTC.

V gene TRBV2 combines with J gene TRBJ2-4; no clear D. Germline lookup yields CDR1 SNHLY and CDR2 FYNNEI. The CDR3 loop spans 11 amino acids. The germline V and J ends were trimmed by 4 bases and 5 bases, with 3 bases remaining between them. The CDR3 DNA follows: TGTGCCAGCAGTGTAGAAAACATTCAGTACTTC. Translating it yields CASSVENIQYF.

This chain connects TRBV7-6 to TRBJ2-6, with TRBD2 as a possible D gene (5 bases). CDR1 is SGHVS, CDR2 FNYEAQ, per germline. The V end was cut by 1 base, the J end by 0 bases, with 13 bases between. CDR3 length: 18 residues. The CDR3 nucleotides are TGTGCCAGCAGCTTAGTTGGGTCAGCGGACTCTGGGGCCAACGTCCTGACTTTC. It codes for CASSLVGSADSGANVLTF.

The chain has TRBV7-2 and TRBJ2-5; 9 nucleotides line up with TRBD2. The CDR3 totals 17 residues. CDR1 is SGHTA and CDR2 is FQGNSA in the germline V gene. Trimming took 0 bases from V and 1 from J; bases not matched to a gene: 6. CDR3 coding DNA: TGTGCCAGCAGCTTAGCATTTGCGGGAGGGACCCAAGAGACCCAGTACTTC. Its translation is CASSLAFAGGTQETQYF.

This clone came up a few times. J is TRBJ2-7 and V is TRBV10-2; D is perhaps TRBD1 (6 bases). This CDR3 has 14 amino acids. Germline assignment: CDR1 WSHSY and CDR2 SAAADI. Trimming took off 0 bases at V and 2 bases at J, with 8 bases between the two ends. CDR3 protein: CASSESGAAYEQYF. The CDR3 bases are TGCGCCAGCAGTGAGTCGGGGGCGGCCTACGAGCAGTACTTC.

This clone was seen more than once but under ten times. The V and J genes are TRBV5-4 and TRBJ2-5; TRBD1 agrees at 8 bases. There are 15 residues in the CDR3. Germline CDR1 reads SGHNT; CDR2 reads YYREEE (reference sequence). Trimming removed 4 bases from V and 5 bases from J; junction bases left unmatched: 10. CDR3 residues: CASSTRTGPRETQYF. CDR3 in DNA: TGTGCCAGCAGCACCCGGACAGGGCCCAGGGAGACCCAGTACTTC.

The chain links TRBV10-3 to TRBJ1-1, with 8 nucleotides matching TRBD1. The CDR3 has 16 amino acids. Germline V gene data show CDR1 as ENHRY and CDR2 as SYGVKD. Germline trimming cut 8 bases from V and 4 bases from J; bases unmatched to any gene: 15. This CDR3 is CAIGGRGGGQGTEAFF. The CDR3 DNA follows: TGTGCCATCGGTGGCCGCGGTGGTGGACAGGGCACTGAAGCTTTCTTT.

This clone showed up just a few times. V is TRBV6-1 and J is TRBJ1-6; D is unresolved. Germline V gives CDR1 MNHNS, CDR2 SASEGT. The CDR3 is 13 residues long. V was clipped by 2 bases and J by 7 bases, with 6 bases between them. CDR3 sequence: CASSEQENSPLHF. The CDR3 region has the DNA TGTGCCAGCAGTGAACAGGAAAATTCACCCCTCCACTTT.

The chain links TRBV7-6 to TRBJ2-2, with D perhaps matching TRBD2 (5 bases). Germline V gives CDR1 SGHVS, CDR2 FNYEAQ. CDR3 length: 16 amino acids. Trimming removed 3 bases from V and 0 bases from J, with 11 bases in between. Here the CDR3 reads CASSLWAGSNTGELFF. In nucleotides, the CDR3 is TGTGCCAGCAGCTTGTGGGCGGGTTCGAACACCGGGGAGCTGTTTTTT.

This sequence joins TRBV6-6 and TRBJ2-7; perhaps TRBD1 as D (7 bases). Germline-derived CDR1 and CDR2 are MNHNY and SVGAGI (reference sequence). The CDR3 runs to 14 residues. V was pared by 5 bases and J by 3 bases, with 14 bases between. The CDR3 DNA sequence: TGTGCCAGCAGTCTGTCAGGGGGAGGCTACGAGCAGTACTTC. Translation gives CASSLSGGGYEQYF.

This clone has a handful of counts. The chain uses TRBV5-1 and TRBJ2-2, with 7 bases matching TRBD2. The V segment lost 7 bases and the J segment 7 bases; nucleotides outside the gene matches: 13. Germline lookup yields CDR1 SGHRS and CDR2 YFSETQ. The CDR3 runs 15 residues. Here the CDR3 reads CASGTTSEISGELFF. The CDR3 DNA is TGCGCCAGCGGGACTACTAGCGAGATCAGCGGGGAGCTGTTTTTT.

Only a few counts were recorded for this clone. V usage is TRBV11-2 and J usage is TRBJ1-1; unclear D gene. The V and J ends lost 5 bases and 0 bases respectively, with 10 bases between them. Germline values: CDR1 SGHAT, CDR2 FQNNGV. CDR3 length equals 14 residues. The CDR3 DNA is TGTGCCAGCAGCATCTGGACCGTGAACACTGAAGCTTTCTTT. Translation gives CASSIWTVNTEAFF.

Notes on this clone: At the DNA level, this CDR3 is encoded by other sequences in the same sample as well. This chain uses TRBV30 with TRBJ2-3, with D possibly matching TRBD2 (6 bases). This CDR3 comprises 15 residues. The germline V gene has CDR1 GTSNPN and CDR2 SVGIG (reference sequence). Trimming pared 4 bases from V and 0 bases from J, leaving 14 bases between. The CDR3 nucleotides read TGTGCCTGGACCGTGGCGGGAACTAGCACAGATACGCAGTATTTT. It encodes CAWTVAGTSTDTQYF.

The chain recombines TRBV2 with TRBJ2-7, with no clear D. The CDR3 extends over 13 amino acids. Germline CDR1 reads SNHLY; CDR2 reads FYNNEI. Trimming pared 4 bases from V and 6 bases from J, leaving 13 bases between. The CDR3 nucleotides read TGTGCCAGCAGTGTGTGGTTGGAGTCCGAGCAGTACTTC. Translation: CASSVWLESEQYF.

The V call is TRBV18, the J call TRBJ2-1; 10 nucleotides agree with TRBD2. Germline CDR1 and CDR2: KGHSH and LQKENI. J lost 4 bases, V lost 1 base, and 4 bases had no gene match. This CDR3 comprises 16 residues. The CDR3 reads CASSPRLAGEYNEQFF. Written as DNA, the CDR3 is TGTGCCAGCTCACCACGACTAGCGGGCGAGTACAATGAGCAGTTCTTC.

The V call is TRBV30, the J call TRBJ1-1; D gene unclear. Germline CDR1 GTSNPN, CDR2 SVGIG (reference sequence). The CDR3 runs 12 residues. Trimming pared 3 bases from V and 1 base from J, leaving 6 bases between. CDR3 coding DNA: TGTGCCTGGAGATGGCAGAACACTGAAGCTTTCTTT. This gives the protein CAWRWQNTEAFF.

The chain joins TRBV19 to TRBJ2-6, with D possibly matching TRBD1 (6 bases). The germline CDR1 and CDR2 sequences are LNHDA and SQIVND (reference sequence). The CDR3 length is 15 residues. V lost 7 bases and J lost 2, with 12 bases in between. CDR3 loop: CASNERTAGANVLTF. As DNA, the CDR3 is TGTGCCAGTAATGAGCGGACAGCTGGGGCCAACGTCCTGACTTTC.

V usage is TRBV19 and J usage is TRBJ2-2; possible D gene TRBD2, 6 bases. V was pared by 3 bases and J by 5 bases, with 13 bases between. Germline values: CDR1 LNHDA, CDR2 SQIVND (reference sequence). This CDR3 has 15 amino acids. CDR3 residues: CASSMGLAGTGELFF. CDR3 bases: TGTGCCAGTAGTATGGGACTGGCGGGAACCGGGGAGCTGTTTTTT. The full variable domain, with the rest looked up from reference TRBV19 and TRBJ2-2, is DGGITQSPKYLFRKEGQNVTLSCEQNLNHDAMYWYRQDPGQGLRLIYYSQIVNDFQKGDIAEGYSVSREKKESFPLTVTSAQKNPTAFYLCASSMGLAGTGELFFGEGSRLTVL.

The rearrangement links TRBV11-3 to TRBJ2-7; D uncertain. The CDR3 is made up of 15 amino acids. Between the trimmed V and J ends, which lost 0 bases and 3 bases, there was a span of 12 bases. Per germline, CDR1 SGHNT and CDR2 YENEEA. The CDR3 protein is CASSLDGGNDYEQYF. The CDR3 region has the DNA TGTGCCAGCAGCTTAGACGGCGGAAACGACTACGAGCAGTACTTC.

This clone was picked up a small number of times. The J gene is TRBJ1-5, the V gene TRBV19; D remains unclear. Germline assignment: CDR1 LNHDA and CDR2 SQIVND (reference sequence). V was clipped by 0 bases and J by 2 bases, with 11 bases between them. This CDR3 contains 16 residues. For the CDR3, the DNA is TGTGCCAGTAGTATAGATAGGGCAGTGGGCAATCAGCCCCAGCATTTT. It yields the protein CASSIDRAVGNQPQHF.